The source of this T cell receptor (beta chain) is a study of OX40 agonist ivuxolimab in advanced cancers. Sequencing used immunoSEQ multiplex PCR; TCRdb keeps in-frame clones, though not all of them. The top ten hold 4.5% to 6% of the sample, which has about 45,000 clones, 90% seen once. The CDR3 loop spans 14 amino acids. Germline V gene lookup returns CDR1 GTSNPN and CDR2 SVGIG (reference sequence). The V end lost 5 bases, the J end lost 3 bases, and 14 bases lay between the germline ends. Sample: CD4+ or CD8+ T cells sorted from blood, taken in a trial of the OX40 agonist ivuxolimab. The clonotype comes from an adult with an advanced solid tumor such as melanoma, head and neck, liver or kidney cancer. The gene calls are TRBV30 and TRBJ1-5, with D possibly being TRBD1 (6 bases). The CDR3 region is CAWGQTDINQPQHF. CDR3 in DNA: TGTGCCTGGGGACAGACAGATATCAATCAGCCCCAGCATTTT.